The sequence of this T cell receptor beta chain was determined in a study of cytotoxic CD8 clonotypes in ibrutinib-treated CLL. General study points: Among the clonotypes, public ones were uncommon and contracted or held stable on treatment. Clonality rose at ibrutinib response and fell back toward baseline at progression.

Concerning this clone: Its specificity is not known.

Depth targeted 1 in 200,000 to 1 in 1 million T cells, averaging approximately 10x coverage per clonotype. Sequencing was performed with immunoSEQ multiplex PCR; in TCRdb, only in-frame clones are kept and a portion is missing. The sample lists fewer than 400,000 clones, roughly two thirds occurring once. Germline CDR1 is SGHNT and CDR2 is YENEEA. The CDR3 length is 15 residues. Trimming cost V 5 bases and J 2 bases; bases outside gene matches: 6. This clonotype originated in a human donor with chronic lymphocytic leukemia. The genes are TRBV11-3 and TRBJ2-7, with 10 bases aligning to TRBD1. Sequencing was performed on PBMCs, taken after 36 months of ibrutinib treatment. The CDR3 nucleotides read TGTGCCAGCAGCCCGGGACAGGGGATTACCTACGAGCAGTACTTC. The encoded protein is CASSPGQGITYEQYF.